Sequencing of this TCR beta chain was carried out in a study of blood T cell repertoires in COVID-19. Turning to the study itself: Whether acute or convalescent, the COVID-19 samples came from the United States, Italy and Spain. T cells, B-cell-depleted T cells, or PBMCs supplied cDNA or gDNA.

Trimming left V 0 bases short and J 6 bases short, with 6 bases between. Germline CDR1 is LGHDT and CDR2 is YNNKEL (reference sequence). The CDR3 sequence is 14 residues long. In the study's own analysis: Amplification from reference gene primers served as the basis for estimated nucleated cell counts. Here immunoSEQ multiplex PCR was the method, and the copy in TCRdb shows in-frame clones only, minus some. The V and J calls and clone size come from that table; D and trimming were worked out from the DNA. The repertoire holds around 200,000 clones, about 78% seen once, with about 5.5% in the top ten.

The clonotype originates from a woman between 65 and 79 years old with acute or convalescent COVID-19. The sample consisted of peripheral blood. This rearrangement joins TRBV3-1 (or the pseudogene TRBV3-2) to TRBJ1-6; D remains unclear. The CDR3 DNA sequence: TGTGCCAGCAGCCAAGATGAGGGTAATTCACCCCTCCACTTT. This encodes CASSQDEGNSPLHF.